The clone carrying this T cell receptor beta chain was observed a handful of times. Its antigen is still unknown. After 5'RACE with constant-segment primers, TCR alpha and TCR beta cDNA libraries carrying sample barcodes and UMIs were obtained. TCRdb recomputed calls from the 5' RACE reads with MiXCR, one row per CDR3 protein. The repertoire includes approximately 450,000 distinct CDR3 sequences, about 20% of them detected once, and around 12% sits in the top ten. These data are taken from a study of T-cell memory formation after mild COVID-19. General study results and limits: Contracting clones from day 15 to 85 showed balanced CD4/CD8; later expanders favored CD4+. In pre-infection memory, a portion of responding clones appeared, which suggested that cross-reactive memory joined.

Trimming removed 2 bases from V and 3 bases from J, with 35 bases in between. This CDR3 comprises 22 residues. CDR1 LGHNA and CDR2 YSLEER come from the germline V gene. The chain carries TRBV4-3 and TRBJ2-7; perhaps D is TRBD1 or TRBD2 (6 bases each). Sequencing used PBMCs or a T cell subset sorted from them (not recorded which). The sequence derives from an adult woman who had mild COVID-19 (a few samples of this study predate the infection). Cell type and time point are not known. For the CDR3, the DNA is TGCGCCAGCAGCCAATCCTTGGGCAGGGGACTCATCAGGGGAGAGGATCTCTACGAGCAGTACTTC. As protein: CASSQSLGRGLIRGEDLYEQYF.